This TCR beta chain was recovered during a study of tumor and adjacent non-tumor tissue in lung cancer. This CDR3 has 16 residues. From germline, CDR1 is ENHRY and CDR2 SYGVKD. The template was RNA from unsorted bulk tissue. More than 3 cm separated this lung sample from the edge of the tumor. The library came from three nested PCR rounds adapted from ARM-PCR protocols. A single record per CDR3 protein comes from TCRdb applying MiXCR to the multiplex PCR reads. The profile shows 90,000 to 100,000 distinct CDR3 sequences, roughly 78% of them singletons. As concerns this clonotype: An end of the junction differs from the germline gene, which may be a read error.

The sequence came from a man aged 60 to 69 with small cell lung cancer. The chain recombines TRBV10-3 with TRBJ2-1; 13 nucleotides match TRBD2. Sequencing was done on a sample of distant non-tumor lung tissue. CDR3 residues: CAISVTGLAGIGEQFF. The CDR3 bases are TGTGCCATCAGTGTGACGGGACTAGCGGGAATTGGTGAGCAATTCTTC.